One sample yielded the 31 T cell receptor beta chains listed below, sequenced in a study of CXCR3 chemokines and chemotherapy response in bladder cancer (dated by TCRdb to between 2021 and 2024). The library was produced with PCR. Sequenced using an Illumina HiSeq 2500. TCRdb's own reprocessing of the public reads used fastp at Q25 and MiXCR and kept productive beta chains. Rows matching on CDR3 protein sequence are summarized as one entry with the most common DNA and genes. The sample records more than 10,000 distinct CDR3 sequences, about an eighth of which are singletons. Of the sample, around 26% is held by the ten largest clones. Sampling took place from a patient whose treatment included neoadjuvant chemotherapy. These receptors came from a human donor with bladder cancer that did not respond to neoadjuvant chemotherapy.

This clonotype was detected many times. The CDR3, as DNA: TGTGCCAGCAGTTACGAACTAGCGGGGGGATGGGAGACCCAGTACTTC. This gives the protein CASSYELAGGWETQYF. This chain links TRBV6-5 with TRBJ2-5; 12 positions match TRBD2. Germline V gene sequence: CDR1 MNHEY, CDR2 SVGAGI. The CDR3 length is 16 residues. V lost 2 bases to trimming and J lost 5 bases; unmatched junction nucleotides: 6.

Many counts were recorded for this clonotype. The rearrangement uses TRBV24-1 and TRBJ2-3; D possibly corresponds to TRBD2 (7 bases). Per germline, CDR1 KGHDR and CDR2 SFDVKD. Trimming shortened V by 4 bases and J by 1 base, and 17 bases separated the two germline ends. CDR3 length equals 17 residues. The CDR3 is CATSDPGGSGGTDTQYF. CDR3 coding DNA: TGTGCCACCAGTGACCCGGGGGGCAGTGGGGGCACAGATACGCAGTATTTT.

By share, this clonotype counts as medium-sized. DNA for the CDR3: TGTGCCAGCAGTGACCTGCAAACTGCCACTGAAGCTTTCTTT. Protein sequence: CASSDLQTATEAFF. The chain uses TRBV6-1 and TRBJ1-1, with unresolved D. Between the trimmed V and J ends, which lost 3 bases and 4 bases, there was a span of 12 bases. CDR1 and CDR2 from the germline V gene are MNHNS and SASEGT. The CDR3 extends over 14 amino acids.

This clonotype has a count of ten or more. This rearrangement joins TRBV10-3 to TRBJ1-1; D not certain. Germline CDR1 reads ENHRY; CDR2 reads SYGVKD. The CDR3 sequence is 12 residues long. V lost 5 bases and J lost 1, with 5 bases in between. CDR3 protein: CAISPGNTEAFF. The CDR3 DNA reads TGTGCCATCAGTCCCGGGAACACTGAAGCTTTCTTT.

By proportion, this clonotype is medium-sized (0.01 to 0.1%). The chain couples TRBV19 to TRBJ1-1; TRBD1 matches 7 bases. The germline gives CDR1 LNHDA, CDR2 SQIVND (reference sequence). The V gene end was trimmed by 9 bases and the J gene end by 0 bases; junction bases not matched to a gene: 7. This CDR3 has 14 residues. The CDR3 DNA is TGTGCCAGCAAGACAGGGAGGGTGAACACTGAAGCTTTCTTT. It codes for CASKTGRVNTEAFF. The complete variable domain, with remaining parts taken from reference TRBV19 and TRBJ1-1, reads DGGITQSPKYLFRKEGQNVTLSCEQNLNHDAMYWYRQDPGQGLRLIYYSQIVNDFQKGDIAEGYSVSREKKESFPLTVTSAQKNPTAFYLCASKTGRVNTEAFFGQGTRLTVV.

This chain joins TRBV6-6 and TRBJ2-7; 7 nucleotides line up with TRBD2. Germline CDR1 and CDR2: MNHNY and SVGAGI (reference sequence). J lost 0 bases, V lost 7 bases, and 3 bases had no gene match. This CDR3 has 13 amino acids. CDR3 sequence reads: CASKTSDSYEQYF. CDR3 bases: TGTGCCAGCAAAACTAGCGACTCCTACGAGCAGTACTTC.

In its sample, this clonotype was seen a few times. The CDR3 reads CATAGQGGKGELFF. CDR3 bases: TGTGCCACCGCGGGACAGGGGGGAAAGGGGGAGCTGTTTTTT. The chain uses TRBV10-3 and TRBJ2-2; TRBD1 aligns across 11 bases. The ends lost 10 bases at V and 8 bases at J; junction bases unmatched: 9. Germline V gene sequence: CDR1 ENHRY, CDR2 SYGVKD. This CDR3 comprises 14 residues.

At least ten counts were recorded for this clonotype. J is TRBJ2-1 and V is TRBV7-2; a weak D match, TRBD2 (6 bases). V was pared by 5 bases and J by 2 bases, with 13 bases between. Germline CDR1 is SGHTA and CDR2 is FQGNSA. This CDR3 region has 15 residues. Here the CDR3 reads CASSPTTSTYNEQFF. CDR3 coding DNA: TGTGCCAGCAGCCCAACAACTAGCACCTACAATGAGCAGTTCTTC.

This clonotype was observed a few times. V is TRBV9 and J is TRBJ1-5, with D possibly being TRBD1 (6 bases). CDR3 length equals 15 residues. Germline V lookup: CDR1 SGDLS, CDR2 YYNGEE. V was shortened by 7 bases and J by 0 bases, with 14 bases between the two germline ends. Here the CDR3 reads CASARRGSSNQPQHF. Written as DNA, the CDR3 is TGTGCCAGCGCCAGAAGGGGGTCTAGCAATCAGCCCCAGCATTTT.

This clonotype has ten or more counts. V usage is TRBV5-6 and J usage is TRBJ1-5; D remains ambiguous. Per germline, CDR1 SGHDT and CDR2 YYEEEE. CDR3 size: 16 residues. Deletions cut 0 bases from V and 0 bases from J, with 10 bases between. In nucleotides, the CDR3 is TGTGCCAGCAGCTTGGGAGGTCTTAATAGCAATCAGCCCCAGCATTTT. This encodes CASSLGGLNSNQPQHF. The full variable domain, in which reference TRBV5-6 and TRBJ1-5 provide the parts outside the CDR3, is DAGVTQSPTHLIKTRGQQVTLRCSPKSGHDTVSWYQQALGQGPQFIFQYYEEEERQRGNFPDRFSGHQFPNYSSELNVNALLLGDSALYLCASSLGGLNSNQPQHFGDGTRLSIL.

By proportion, this clonotype is medium-sized (0.01 to 0.1%). The chain is built from TRBV7-2 and TRBJ1-6; D remains unclear. The CDR3 extends over 14 amino acids. Germline-derived CDR1 and CDR2 are SGHTA and FQGNSA. Trimming took 3 bases from V and 7 from J, leaving 10 bases between them. The CDR3 DNA is TGTGCCAGCAGCTTCAGAGGGCGGAATTCACCCCTCCACTTT. Protein product: CASSFRGRNSPLHF.

This clonotype has a count of ten or more. This chain uses TRBV18 with TRBJ2-5; no definite D call. The CDR3 contains 15 residues. Germline lookup yields CDR1 KGHSH and CDR2 LQKENI. Trimming pared 6 bases from V and 3 bases from J, leaving 17 bases between. The CDR3 DNA reads TGTGCCAGCTCCCCGCGGCTTGGGGTTGAAGAGACCCAGTACTTC. This gives the protein CASSPRLGVEETQYF.

In this sample, this clonotype turned up a few times. The chain combines TRBV28 with TRBJ2-5, with D perhaps matching TRBD1 or TRBD2 (8 bases each). V lost 5 bases and J 3 bases, leaving 16 bases between the germline ends. Germline-derived CDR1 and CDR2 are MDHEN and SYDVKM. There are 15 residues in the CDR3. CDR3 nucleotides: TGTGCCAGCAGTGGGACAGGAGCGGGGGAAGAGACCCAGTACTTC. Translating it yields CASSGTGAGEETQYF.

This clonotype rates as medium-sized. The chain employs TRBV9 and TRBJ1-1; unclear D gene. Germline V gene lookup returns CDR1 SGDLS and CDR2 YYNGEE. This CDR3 comprises 13 residues. V was pared by 1 base and J by 0 bases, with 4 bases between. The CDR3 bases are TGTGCCAGCAGCGTAACGATGAACACTGAAGCTTTCTTT. Amino acid sequence: CASSVTMNTEAFF.

This sequence joins TRBV19 and TRBJ1-1; 9 nucleotides agree with TRBD1. Trimming cost V 8 bases and J 11 bases; bases outside gene matches: 6. Germline V gene data show CDR1 as LNHDA and CDR2 as SQIVND (reference sequence). The CDR3 totals 11 residues. The CDR3: CASAGDRVAFF. The DNA of the CDR3 is TGTGCCAGTGCCGGGGACAGGGTCGCTTTCTTT.

The chain recombines TRBV7-2 with TRBJ1-2, with 8 bases matching TRBD1. Germline values: CDR1 SGHTA, CDR2 FQGNSA. The CDR3 consists of 16 residues. Losses at the gene ends were 1 base for V and 4 bases for J; bases not matched to a gene: 8. CDR3 DNA: TGTGCCAGCAGCTTAGTACCAGGGGGCGCGGGCTATGGCTACACCTTC. Its protein is CASSLVPGGAGYGYTF.

Turning to this clonotype: A read error is the likely source, as a far larger clone sits one nucleotide away. The chain employs TRBV6-1 and TRBJ1-2; D perhaps matches TRBD1 (5 bases). CDR3 length: 13 amino acids. CDR1 is MNHNS, CDR2 SASEGT, per germline. The CDR3 region has the DNA TGTGCCAGCCGGACGGGGGATAACTATGGCTACGCCTTC. Amino acid sequence: CASRTGDNYGYAF.

The V gene is TRBV19, the J gene TRBJ1-1; 9 bases agree with TRBD1. Germline values: CDR1 LNHDA, CDR2 SQIVND (reference sequence). V shed 6 bases, J shed 11 bases, and the junction held 10 bases outside the gene matches. The CDR3 is 13 amino acids. DNA of the CDR3: TGTGCCAGTAGCCAATACCGGGACAGGGTCGCTTTCTTT. Residues: CASSQYRDRVAFF.

The chain recombines TRBV7-9 with TRBJ2-7; 10 nucleotides agree with TRBD1. V lost 10 bases and J lost 0; bases outside the gene matches: 9. The CDR3 covers 15 residues. Per the germline V gene, CDR1 is SEHNR and CDR2 is FQNEAQ (reference sequence). This CDR3 reads CATEGTGDDSYEQYF. CDR3 sequence (DNA): TGTGCCACAGAAGGGACAGGGGATGACTCCTACGAGCAGTACTTC.

This clonotype was counted at least ten times. The V call is TRBV19, the J call TRBJ1-6; TRBD1 matches at 10 bases. J gave up 9 bases and V 1 base, and 0 bases lay outside the gene matches. CDR3 length: 14 residues. Germline CDR1 reads LNHDA; CDR2 reads SQIVND (reference sequence). The CDR3 reads CASSIGTGGSPLHF. In DNA, the CDR3 is TGTGCCAGTAGTATAGGGACAGGGGGTTCACCCCTCCACTTT.

The rearrangement uses TRBV20-1 and TRBJ2-3; 8 positions agree with TRBD2. After removal of 6 bases from V and 1 base from J, the junction contained 15 bases not matched to a gene. This CDR3 contains 17 residues. Per the germline V gene, CDR1 is DFQATT and CDR2 is SNEGSKA (reference sequence). The CDR3: CSAATSDSSRGTDTQYF. The CDR3 DNA is TGCAGTGCCGCGACTAGCGATTCCTCGAGGGGCACAGATACGCAGTATTTT.

This clonotype was seen repeatedly, ten times or more. The genes are TRBV12-3 or TRBV12-4 and TRBJ1-5, with a weak D call TRBD1 (6 bases). Deletions cut 3 bases from V and 8 bases from J, with 14 bases between. This CDR3 spans 14 amino acids. The chain's CDR3 is CASSFRQGREPQHF. Written as DNA, the CDR3 is TGTGCCAGCAGTTTCAGGCAGGGGAGGGAGCCCCAGCATTTT.

The chain joins TRBV12-3 or TRBV12-4 to TRBJ2-1, with 7 nucleotides matching TRBD2. This CDR3 is built from 16 residues. The ends lost 6 bases at V and 3 bases at J; junction bases unmatched: 11. This CDR3 reads CASSPRDYKDYNEQFF. The CDR3 bases are TGTGCCAGCAGCCCTAGGGACTATAAAGACTACAATGAGCAGTTCTTC.

The genes are TRBV20-1 and TRBJ1-4; unclear D gene. The CDR3 length is 13 residues. V dropped 3 bases and J dropped 7 bases, with 12 bases sitting between them. From germline, CDR1 is DFQATT and CDR2 SNEGSKA (reference sequence). Here the CDR3 reads CSASGLRTEKLFF. The CDR3, as DNA: TGCAGTGCTAGCGGCCTTAGGACTGAAAAACTGTTTTTT.

This clonotype is termed medium-sized. The chain couples TRBV6-2 or TRBV6-3 to TRBJ1-6; 7 nucleotides agree with TRBD1. V was clipped by 6 bases and J by 4 bases; unmatched bases: 9. Germline loops: CDR1 MNHEY, CDR2 SVGEGT. The CDR3 sequence is 16 residues long. Written as DNA, the CDR3 is TGTGCCAGCAGGAGAACAGGGGATGGATATAATTCACCCCTCCACTTT. Translated: CASRRTGDGYNSPLHF.

This clonotype was seen a few times. This sequence joins TRBV12-5 and TRBJ1-2; D is uncertain. This CDR3 has 12 residues. V dropped 8 bases and J dropped 3 bases, with 10 bases sitting between them. Looked up from germline, CDR1 is LGHNT and CDR2 is FRNRAP. DNA for the CDR3: TGTGCTAGTAGCCGGGAAGACTATGGCTACACCTTC. Its translation is CASSREDYGYTF.

The V gene is TRBV6-5, the J gene TRBJ1-5, with D hard to call. Germline V gene lookup returns CDR1 MNHEY and CDR2 SVGAGI. The CDR3 runs to 13 residues. The V end was cut by 4 bases, the J end by 3 bases, with 7 bases between. The CDR3 sequence: CASSSNTNQPQHF. CDR3 coding DNA: TGTGCCAGCAGTTCTAACACCAATCAGCCCCAGCATTTT.

This clonotype was seen repeatedly, ten times or more. The CDR3: CASSPLSGETQYF. DNA for the CDR3: TGTGCCAGCTCACCCTTGAGCGGTGAGACCCAGTACTTC. The chain joins TRBV18 to TRBJ2-5; D perhaps matches TRBD2 (5 bases). Per germline, CDR1 KGHSH and CDR2 LQKENI. V shed 3 bases and J shed 5 bases, with 10 bases lying between them. The CDR3 is 13 amino acids.

By share of the sample, this clonotype is medium-sized. The V gene is TRBV6-6, the J gene TRBJ1-2; the D is unclear. CDR3 size: 14 residues. Trimming pared 6 bases from V and 6 bases from J, leaving 17 bases between. The germline V gene has CDR1 MNHNY and CDR2 SVGAGI (reference sequence). Written as DNA, the CDR3 is TGTGCCAGCAGCCGGCCGGAGGTTTTGGATGGCTACACCTTC. As protein: CASSRPEVLDGYTF.

This clonotype was counted at least ten times. The J gene is TRBJ2-4, the V gene TRBV6-5; 9 nucleotides agree with TRBD1. The CDR3 length is 14 residues. The V gene's germline CDR1 is MNHEY and CDR2 SVGAGI. Trimming cost V 2 bases and J 4 bases; bases outside gene matches: 0. The DNA for the CDR3 is TGTGCCAGCAGTTACGGGACAGGGAAAAACATTCAGTACTTC. Its protein product is CASSYGTGKNIQYF.

There are many counts of this clonotype. V usage is TRBV7-2 and J usage is TRBJ2-2; 7 bases map to TRBD1. CDR1 SGHTA and CDR2 FQGNSA come from the germline V gene. The CDR3 contains 15 residues. The trim removed 1 base at V and 5 bases at J, leaving 4 bases unmatched. CDR3 sequence: CASSLGLRGTGELFF. The CDR3 nucleotides are TGTGCCAGCAGCTTAGGACTCAGGGGGACCGGGGAGCTGTTTTTT.